A selection of T cell receptor beta chains follows, all from one sample in a study of T cell repertoires in cytomegalovirus infection. Their antigen targets remain unknown. TCRdb reprocessed the reads via MiXCR and lists one record per CDR3 protein. This sample has 110,000 to 150,000 distinct CDR3 sequences, with over 25% found just once. The sample in question was CD8+ T cells from cultured PBMCs, obtained from culture after CMV antigen stimulation. The receptor set was obtained from a human donor in good health (CMV status not recorded). Some clones in this sample may be carry-over from other donors' samples. Both conserved end residues are part of each CDR3. Fields, in order: D gene, V gene, J gene, CDR3 protein. The D gene is left open where the match is weak.

>NA|TRBV7-2|TRBJ1-1
CASSLATSSNTEAFF
>NA|TRBV7-9|TRBJ1-1
CASSPGANGAFF
>NA|TRBV7-9|TRBJ2-7
CASSFYREDSREQYF
>NA|TRBV19|TRBJ2-2
CASSLDFRELFF
>NA|TRBV7-2|TRBJ2-7
CASSFPEGGVWEQYF
>NA|TRBV11-1|TRBJ2-1
CASSLDIRLRNNEQFF
>NA|TRBV6-5|TRBJ2-7
CASSPPGHLVRVEQYF
>NA|TRBV7-2|TRBJ2-4
CASSPHRGLTKNIQYF
>TRBD2|TRBV13|TRBJ2-1
CASSLSGGAYNEQFF
>NA|TRBV2|TRBJ1-4
CASSLLHEKLFF
>NA|TRBV20-1|TRBJ1-5
CSARDSWVGRAGSNQPQHF
>NA|TRBV7-8|TRBJ1-5
CASSYRDNDQPQHF
>NA|TRBV7-6|TRBJ2-3
CASSTDPTDTQYF
>NA|TRBV11-2|TRBJ1-1
CASVGATEAFF
>NA|TRBV11-2|TRBJ1-4
CASRLAGLGVKLFF
>NA|TRBV6-5|TRBJ1-5
CASSPGLPQPQHF
>NA|TRBV28|TRBJ2-7
CASGATTPYEQYF
>NA|TRBV6-7|TRBJ1-1
CASSSTAFF
>TRBD2|TRBV20-1|TRBJ2-7
CSARDGTSGGHEQYF
>NA|TRBV2|TRBJ2-5
CASSGVGQGARPQETQYF
>NA|TRBV6-1|TRBJ2-7
CASSEGLTYEQYF
>NA|TRBV5-4|TRBJ2-1
CASSPPGGDEQFF
>TRBD1|TRBV6-6|TRBJ2-3
CASSRTRGLGTDTQYF
>TRBD2|TRBV7-9|TRBJ2-1
CASSSRTSGTNEQFF
>TRBD1|TRBV15|TRBJ1-6
CATSFAATGDSLLHF
>NA|TRBV6-1|TRBJ2-1
CASSESQGGSNEQFF
>NA|TRBV7-2|TRBJ1-1
CASGRGLNTEAFF
>NA|TRBV6-1|TRBJ1-2
CASSFTHGGQGLGYTF
>NA|TRBV19|TRBJ2-2
CASSMASVSGELFF
>NA|TRBV28|TRBJ2-7
CASKGQLSYEQYF
>TRBD1|TRBV4-2|TRBJ2-7
CASSQERSGTGGTYEQYF
>NA|TRBV2|TRBJ2-2
CASKIGVETGELFF
>NA|TRBV29-1|TRBJ1-2
CSVVSPYGYTF
>NA|TRBV7-2|TRBJ2-7
CASSMPPSYEQYF
>NA|TRBV5-6|TRBJ1-2
CASSPGLGGEWGYTF
>TRBD1|TRBV20-1|TRBJ1-5
CSARDRDYQPQHF
>NA|TRBV30|TRBJ1-3
CAWKRPGNTIYF
>NA|TRBV29-1|TRBJ1-1
CSVGPISTGWNTEAFF
>NA|TRBV7-9|TRBJ1-1
CASSRSGTHAEAFF